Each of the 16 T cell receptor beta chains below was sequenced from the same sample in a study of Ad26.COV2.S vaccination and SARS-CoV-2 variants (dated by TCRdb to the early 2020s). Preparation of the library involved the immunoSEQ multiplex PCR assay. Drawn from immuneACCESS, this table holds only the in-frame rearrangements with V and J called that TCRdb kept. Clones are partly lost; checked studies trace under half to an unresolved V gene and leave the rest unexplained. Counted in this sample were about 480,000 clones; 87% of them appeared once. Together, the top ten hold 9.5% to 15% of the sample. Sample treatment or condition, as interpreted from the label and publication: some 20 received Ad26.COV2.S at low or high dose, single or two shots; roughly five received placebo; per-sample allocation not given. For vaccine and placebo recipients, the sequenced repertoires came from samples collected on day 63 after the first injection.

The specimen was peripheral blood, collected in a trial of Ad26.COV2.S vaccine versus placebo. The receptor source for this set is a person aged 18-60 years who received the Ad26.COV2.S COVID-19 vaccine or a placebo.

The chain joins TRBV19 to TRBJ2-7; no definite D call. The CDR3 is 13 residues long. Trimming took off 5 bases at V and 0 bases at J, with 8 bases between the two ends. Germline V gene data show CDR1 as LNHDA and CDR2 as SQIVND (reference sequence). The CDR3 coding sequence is TGTGCCAGTAGTTTAACGGGCTCCTACGAGCAGTACTTC. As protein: CASSLTGSYEQYF.

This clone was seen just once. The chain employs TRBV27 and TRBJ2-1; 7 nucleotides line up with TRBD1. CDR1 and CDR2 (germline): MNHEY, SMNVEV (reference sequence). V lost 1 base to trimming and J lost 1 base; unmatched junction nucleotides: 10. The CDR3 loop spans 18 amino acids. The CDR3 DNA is TGTGCCAGCAGTTTATATGGTGCGGCAGGGGGTTCCTACAATGAGCAGTTCTTC. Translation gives CASSLYGAAGGSYNEQFF.

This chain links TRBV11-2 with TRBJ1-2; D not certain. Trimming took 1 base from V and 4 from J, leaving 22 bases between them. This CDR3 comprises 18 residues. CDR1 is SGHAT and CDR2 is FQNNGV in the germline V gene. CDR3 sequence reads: CASSLGERAPQPLYGYTF. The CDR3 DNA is TGTGCCAGCAGCTTAGGAGAAAGGGCCCCCCAACCCCTCTATGGCTACACCTTC.

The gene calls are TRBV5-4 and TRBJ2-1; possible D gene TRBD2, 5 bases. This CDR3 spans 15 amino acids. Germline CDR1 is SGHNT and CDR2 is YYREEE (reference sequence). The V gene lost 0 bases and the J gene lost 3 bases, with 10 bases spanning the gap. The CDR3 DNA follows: TGTGCCAGCAGCTTGGCCAGCGGCGTCTACAATGAGCAGTTCTTC. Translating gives CASSLASGVYNEQFF.

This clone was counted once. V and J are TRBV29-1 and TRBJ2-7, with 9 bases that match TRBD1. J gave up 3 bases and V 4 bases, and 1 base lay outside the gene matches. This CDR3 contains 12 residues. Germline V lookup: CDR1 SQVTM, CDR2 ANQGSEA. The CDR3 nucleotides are TGCAGCGTTGCGGGACAGGGCTACGAGCAGTACTTC. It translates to CSVAGQGYEQYF.

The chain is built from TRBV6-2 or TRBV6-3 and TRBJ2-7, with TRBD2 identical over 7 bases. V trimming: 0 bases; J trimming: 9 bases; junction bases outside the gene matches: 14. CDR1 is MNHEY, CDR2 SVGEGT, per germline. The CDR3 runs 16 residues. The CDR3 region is CASSYSTSGAVGAQYF. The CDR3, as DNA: TGTGCCAGCAGTTACTCGACCAGCGGGGCGGTTGGCGCGCAGTACTTC.

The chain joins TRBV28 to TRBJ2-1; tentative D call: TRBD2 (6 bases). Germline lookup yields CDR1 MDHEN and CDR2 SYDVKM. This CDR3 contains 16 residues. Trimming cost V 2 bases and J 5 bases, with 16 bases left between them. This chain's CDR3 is CASSLQGREQNNEQFF. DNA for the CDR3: TGTGCCAGCAGTTTACAGGGACGGGAGCAGAACAATGAGCAGTTCTTC.

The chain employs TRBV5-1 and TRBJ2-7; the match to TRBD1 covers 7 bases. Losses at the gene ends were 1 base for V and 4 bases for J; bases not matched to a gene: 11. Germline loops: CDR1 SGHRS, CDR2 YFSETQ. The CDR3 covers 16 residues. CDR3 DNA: TGCGCCAGCAGCTTGAAAACAGGGGCCCCGATGTACGAGCAGTACTTC. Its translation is CASSLKTGAPMYEQYF.

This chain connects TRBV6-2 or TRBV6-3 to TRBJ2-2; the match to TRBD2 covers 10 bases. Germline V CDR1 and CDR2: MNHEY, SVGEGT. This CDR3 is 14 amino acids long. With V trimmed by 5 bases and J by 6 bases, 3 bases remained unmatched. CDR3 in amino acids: CASSIGLAAGELFF. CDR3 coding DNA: TGTGCCAGCAGTATAGGACTAGCGGCCGGGGAGCTGTTTTTT.

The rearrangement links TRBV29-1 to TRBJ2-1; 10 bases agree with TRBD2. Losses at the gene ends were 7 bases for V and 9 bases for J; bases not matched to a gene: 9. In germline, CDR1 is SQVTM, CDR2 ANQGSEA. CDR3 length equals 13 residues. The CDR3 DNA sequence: TGCAGCGCCTTAGCGGGAGGAAGGGGTGAGCAGTTCTTC. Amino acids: CSALAGGRGEQFF.

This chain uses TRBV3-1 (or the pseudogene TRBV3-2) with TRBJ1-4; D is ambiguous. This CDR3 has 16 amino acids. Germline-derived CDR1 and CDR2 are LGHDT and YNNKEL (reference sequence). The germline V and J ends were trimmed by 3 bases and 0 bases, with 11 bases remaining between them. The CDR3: CASSQGRITTNEKLFF. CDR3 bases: TGTGCCAGCAGCCAGGGCAGAATTACAACTAATGAAAAACTGTTTTTT.

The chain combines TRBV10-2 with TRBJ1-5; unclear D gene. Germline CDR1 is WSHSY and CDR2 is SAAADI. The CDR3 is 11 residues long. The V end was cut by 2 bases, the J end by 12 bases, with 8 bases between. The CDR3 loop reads CASSEAQVQHF. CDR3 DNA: TGCGCCAGCAGTGAGGCGCAGGTCCAGCATTTT.

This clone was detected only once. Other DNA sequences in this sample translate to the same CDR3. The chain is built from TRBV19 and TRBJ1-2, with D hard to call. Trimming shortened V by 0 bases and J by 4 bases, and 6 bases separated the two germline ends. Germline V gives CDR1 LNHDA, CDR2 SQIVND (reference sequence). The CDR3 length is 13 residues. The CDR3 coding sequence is TGTGCCAGTAGTATAGATCGAAGCTATGGCTACACCTTC. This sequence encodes CASSIDRSYGYTF.

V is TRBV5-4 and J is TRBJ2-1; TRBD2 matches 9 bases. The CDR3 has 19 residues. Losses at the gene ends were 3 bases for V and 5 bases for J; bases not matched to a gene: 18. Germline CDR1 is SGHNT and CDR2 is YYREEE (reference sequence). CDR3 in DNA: TGTGCCAGCAGCTCGAGCGGGGTAGCGGGGGCACCGAAACACAATGAGCAGTTCTTC. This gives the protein CASSSSGVAGAPKHNEQFF.

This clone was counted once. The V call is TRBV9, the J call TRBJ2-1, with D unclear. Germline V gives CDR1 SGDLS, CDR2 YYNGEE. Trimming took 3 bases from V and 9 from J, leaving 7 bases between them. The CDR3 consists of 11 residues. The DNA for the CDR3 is TGTGCCAGCAGCGCCCTCGGTGAGCAGTTCTTC. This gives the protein CASSALGEQFF.

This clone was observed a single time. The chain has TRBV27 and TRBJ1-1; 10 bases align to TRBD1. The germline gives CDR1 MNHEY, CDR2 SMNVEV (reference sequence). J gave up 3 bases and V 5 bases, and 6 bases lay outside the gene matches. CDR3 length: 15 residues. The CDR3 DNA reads TGTGCCAGCAGTAAACAGACAGGGGGCTACACTGAAGCTTTCTTT. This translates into CASSKQTGGYTEAFF.